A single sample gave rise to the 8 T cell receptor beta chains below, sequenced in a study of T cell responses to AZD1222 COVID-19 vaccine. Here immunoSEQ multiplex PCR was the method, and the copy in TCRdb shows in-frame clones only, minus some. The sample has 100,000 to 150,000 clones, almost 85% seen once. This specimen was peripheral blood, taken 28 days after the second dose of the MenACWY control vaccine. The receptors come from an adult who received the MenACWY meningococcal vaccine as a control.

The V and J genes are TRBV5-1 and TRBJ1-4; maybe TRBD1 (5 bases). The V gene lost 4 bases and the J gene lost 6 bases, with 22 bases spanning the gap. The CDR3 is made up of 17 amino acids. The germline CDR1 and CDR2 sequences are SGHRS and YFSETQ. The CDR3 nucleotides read TGCGCCAGCAGCCTAACAATGGGAGGGATGGGGGATGAAAAACTGTTTTTT. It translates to CASSLTMGGMGDEKLFF.

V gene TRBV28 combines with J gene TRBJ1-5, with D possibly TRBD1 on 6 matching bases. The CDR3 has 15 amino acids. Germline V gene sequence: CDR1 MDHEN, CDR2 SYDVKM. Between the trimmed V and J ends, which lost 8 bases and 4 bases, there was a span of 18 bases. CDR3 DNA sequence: TGTGCCAGCGTCCCGTCTGCAGGGGAAAATCAGCCCCAGCATTTT. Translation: CASVPSAGENQPQHF. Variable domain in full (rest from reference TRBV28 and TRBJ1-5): DVKVTQSSRYLVKRTGEKVFLECVQDMDHENMFWYRQDPGLGLRLIYFSYDVKMKEKGDIPEGYSVSREKKERFSLILESASTNQTSMYLCASVPSAGENQPQHFGDGTRLSIL.

Written as DNA, the CDR3 is TGTGCCAGCAGTTGGGACCGGGGCTACGAGCAGTACTTC. It is translated as CASSWDRGYEQYF. V and J are TRBV6-2 or TRBV6-3 and TRBJ2-7, with D possibly called TRBD1 or TRBD2 (5 bases each). Trimming left V 4 bases short and J 3 bases short, with 10 bases between. This CDR3 comprises 13 residues. Germline CDR1 is MNHEY and CDR2 is SVGEGT.

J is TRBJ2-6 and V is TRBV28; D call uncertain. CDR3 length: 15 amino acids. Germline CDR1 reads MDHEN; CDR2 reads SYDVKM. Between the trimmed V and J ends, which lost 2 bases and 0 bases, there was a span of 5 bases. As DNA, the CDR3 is TGTGCCAGCAGTTTAGGAAGCTCTGGGGCCAACGTCCTGACTTTC. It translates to CASSLGSSGANVLTF.

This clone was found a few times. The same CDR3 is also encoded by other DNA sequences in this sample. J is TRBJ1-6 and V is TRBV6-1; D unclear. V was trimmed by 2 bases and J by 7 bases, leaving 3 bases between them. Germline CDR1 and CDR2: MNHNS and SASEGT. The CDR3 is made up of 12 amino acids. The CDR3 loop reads CASSERNSPLHF. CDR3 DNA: TGTGCCAGCAGTGAACGGAATTCACCCCTCCACTTT.

CDR3 residues: CASSPRGAGLGQPQHF. The CDR3 DNA follows: TGTGCCAGTAGCCCCCGGGGTGCTGGGTTGGGACAGCCCCAGCATTTT. This chain links TRBV19 with TRBJ1-5, with D uncertain. The V and J ends lost 6 bases and 7 bases respectively, with 22 bases between them. From germline, CDR1 is LNHDA and CDR2 SQIVND (reference sequence). CDR3 length: 16 residues.

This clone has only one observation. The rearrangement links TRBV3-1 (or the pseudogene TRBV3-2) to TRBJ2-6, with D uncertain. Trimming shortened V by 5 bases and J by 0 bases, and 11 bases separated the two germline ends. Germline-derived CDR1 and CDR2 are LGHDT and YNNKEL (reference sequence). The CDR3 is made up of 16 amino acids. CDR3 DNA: TGTGCCAGCAGCTATATCGCCAGCTCTGGGGCCAACGTCCTGACTTTC. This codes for CASSYIASSGANVLTF.

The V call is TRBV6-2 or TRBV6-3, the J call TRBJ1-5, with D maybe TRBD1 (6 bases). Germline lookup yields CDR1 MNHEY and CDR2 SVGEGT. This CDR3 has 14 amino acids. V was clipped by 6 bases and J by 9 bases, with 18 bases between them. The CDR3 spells CASSRALQGLPQHF. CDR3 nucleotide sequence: TGTGCCAGCAGCCGCGCCTTACAGGGATTGCCCCAGCATTTT.